A selection of T cell receptor beta chains follows, all from one sample in a study of blood T cells in healthy people across ages. Each CDR3 protein is one row after TCRdb ran MiXCR on the 5' RACE reads. The sample shows some 930,000 distinct CDR3 sequences, 25% to 35% of them seen only once. This same sample was also part of a study on T cells of mothers and their children.

Sequenced sample: blood. These receptors were collected from a woman in her thirties or forties in good health. Each CDR3 is given with its conserved first and last residue. A D gene is named only where the DNA matches it firmly. Size tells how often a clone was seen (once, few, many) or the class of an expanded clone, and some rows leave it out.

j_call,clone_size,v_call,d_call,cdr3_aa,cdr3_nt
TRBJ2-5,.,TRBV7-9,TRBD2,CASSLTSGGQTQYF,TGTGCCAGCAGCTTGACTAGCGGGGGACAGACCCAGTACTTC
TRBJ2-1,.,TRBV7-8,.,CASSLGRQETQFF,TGTGCCAGCAGCTTAGGGCGCCAAGAGACCCAGTTCTTC
TRBJ2-1,.,TRBV3-1,TRBD2,CACSQDFGGGAGNEQFF,TGTGCCTGCAGCCAAGATTTCGGCGGGGGGGCCGGGAATGAGCAGTTCTTC
TRBJ1-1,few,TRBV7-2,.,CASSLVQQNTEAFF,TGTGCCAGCAGCTTAGTACAGCAGAACACTGAAGCTTTCTTT
TRBJ2-7,.,TRBV4-1,TRBD1,CASSQTPGQGAYEQYF,TGCGCCAGCAGCCAGACACCGGGACAGGGGGCATACGAGCAGTACTTC
TRBJ2-1,many,TRBV6-2/TRBV6-3,.,CASSYGGAVYNEQFF,TGTGCCAGCAGTTACGGGGGGGCTGTGTACAATGAGCAGTTCTTC
TRBJ2-6,.,TRBV5-1,TRBD1,CASSKGASSGANVLTF,TGCGCCAGCTCGAAGGGGGCTAGCTCTGGGGCCAACGTCCTGACTTTC
TRBJ1-5,.,TRBV7-3,.,CASSPGTAAAPTQHF,TGTGCCAGCTCACCCGGGACCGCTGCAGCCCCCACCCAGCATTTT
TRBJ1-5,.,TRBV20-1,.,CSASRTGDGNQPQHF,TGCAGTGCTAGTCGCACTGGGGATGGCAATCAGCCCCAGCATTTT
TRBJ2-6,many,TRBV2,.,CASGVSGANVLTF,TGTGCCAGCGGCGTCTCTGGGGCCAACGTCCTGACTTTC
TRBJ1-2,many,TRBV4-3,TRBD1,CASSQDSTTGNYGYTF,TGCGCCAGCAGCCAAGACTCAACGACAGGGAACTATGGCTACACCTTC
TRBJ2-1,once,TRBV12-3/TRBV12-4,TRBD2,CASSLVSGAEHNEQFF,TGTGCCAGCAGTTTGGTGAGCGGGGCAGAACACAATGAGCAGTTCTTC
TRBJ2-5,many,TRBV7-2,TRBD2,CASSHIAAGGQETQYF,TGTGCCAGCAGCCACATTGCGGCGGGGGGGCAAGAGACCCAGTACTTC
TRBJ1-1,.,TRBV29-1,TRBD1,CSVYRQGRNTEAFF,TGCAGCGTATACAGACAGGGACGAAACACTGAAGCTTTCTTT
TRBJ2-3,.,TRBV24-1,TRBD2,CATSIQGRGGDTQYF,TGTGCCACCAGTATCCAGGGACGCGGGGGAGATACGCAGTATTTT
TRBJ2-1,.,TRBV28,TRBD2,CASSPPTSGGWNEQFF,TGTGCCAGCAGCCCCCCGACTAGCGGGGGGTGGAATGAGCAGTTCTTC